This T cell receptor beta chain appears in the sequencing data of a study of T cell repertoires in cytomegalovirus infection. Study context: Alongside well-studied HLA-B-restricted CMV epitopes, recently identified HLA-C-restricted CMV epitopes were also used. Signatures in public TCR beta sequences pointed to both CMV infection and matching HLA type. General observations from the study: The ex vivo response was dominated by HLA-C-restricted CMV-specific TCR beta clonotypes.

TCRdb called the reads again in MiXCR, with one record for every CDR3 protein. The top ten clones hold 10% to 15% of a sample with about 920,000 distinct CDR3 sequences, under 40% of them seen once. This clonotype showed up many times. The antigen remains undetermined. Trimming took off 10 bases at V and 1 base at J, with 23 bases between the two ends. The germline V gene encodes CDR1 MNHNS and CDR2 SASEGT. CDR3 length equals 17 residues. The chain employs TRBV6-1 and TRBJ2-1; D is unresolved. The TCR was taken from a human donor in good health (CMV status not recorded). Some clones in this sample may be carry-over from other donors' samples. The specimen was cultured CD8+ T cells from PBMCs, collected from culture after CMV antigen stimulation. CDR3: CAIMGWSASESYNEQFF. The DNA of the CDR3 is TGTGCCATTATGGGGTGGTCAGCCTCTGAGTCCTACAATGAGCAGTTCTTC.